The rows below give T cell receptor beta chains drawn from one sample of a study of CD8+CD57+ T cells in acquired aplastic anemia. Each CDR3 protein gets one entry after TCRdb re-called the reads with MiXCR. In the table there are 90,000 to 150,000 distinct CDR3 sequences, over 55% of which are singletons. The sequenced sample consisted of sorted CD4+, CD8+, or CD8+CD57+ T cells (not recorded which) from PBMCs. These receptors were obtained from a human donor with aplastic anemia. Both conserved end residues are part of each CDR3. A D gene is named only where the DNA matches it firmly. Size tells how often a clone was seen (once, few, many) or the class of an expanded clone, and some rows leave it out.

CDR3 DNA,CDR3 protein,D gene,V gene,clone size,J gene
TGTGCCAGCGTGGGACGGACTCTGGCGGGAGCTTTCTTT,CASVGRTLAGAFF,NA,TRBV2,NA,TRBJ1-1
TGTGCCAGCAGCTACGGAGGAGATAATTCACCCCTCCACTTT,CASSYGGDNSPLHF,NA,TRBV9,many,TRBJ1-6
TGTGCCACCGGATCCACGCGGACAGGGGGGCAAGAGACCCAGTACTTC,CATGSTRTGGQETQYF,TRBD1,TRBV15,NA,TRBJ2-5
TGTGCCAGCAGCTTGGGGCAGGACTACGAGCAGTACTTC,CASSLGQDYEQYF,NA,TRBV7-8,few,TRBJ2-7
TGTGCTAGTGCTTACTCGGACAGTACGGAAGCTTTCTTT,CASAYSDSTEAFF,NA,TRBV12-5,many,TRBJ1-1
TGTGCCAGCAGCCCAAACTCCCTGGGGGCTTTCTTT,CASSPNSLGAFF,NA,TRBV16,many,TRBJ1-1
TGTGCCAGCAGTATATTAATAGCAGATACGCAGTATTTT,CASSILIADTQYF,NA,TRBV12-3/TRBV12-4,NA,TRBJ2-3
TGTGCCAGCAGCTTAACGGCGGGGGCTTACACAGATACGCAGTATTTT,CASSLTAGAYTDTQYF,NA,TRBV7-3,NA,TRBJ2-3
TGTGCCAGCAGTGAAGCGGATTTGGCGGATTCCTACAATGAGCAGTTCTTC,CASSEADLADSYNEQFF,NA,TRBV2,NA,TRBJ2-1
TGTGCCAGCAGCTCCTGGACTAGCGGGGTCCCAGATACGCAGTATTTT,CASSSWTSGVPDTQYF,TRBD2,TRBV5-6,NA,TRBJ2-3
TGTGCCAGCAGCCAAGGGCCCCTCCCATACGATGAGCAGTTCTTC,CASSQGPLPYDEQFF,NA,TRBV2,once,TRBJ2-1
TGTGCCAGTAGTGAGGGGGATACGCAGTATTTT,CASSEGDTQYF,NA,TRBV19,NA,TRBJ2-3
TGTGCCAGCAGCTCTATCAAGGGGGATTCACCCCTCCACTTT,CASSSIKGDSPLHF,NA,TRBV7-6,NA,TRBJ1-6
TGCGCCAGCAGCCCTGAGAAGAATTCACCCCTCCACTTT,CASSPEKNSPLHF,NA,TRBV5-1,NA,TRBJ1-6
TGTGCCAGCAGTGAGGGTGTGAAGTATAATTCACCCCTCCACTTT,CASSEGVKYNSPLHF,NA,TRBV2,NA,TRBJ1-6
TGTGCCACCAGTGACTCCCCGACTTTCTCCTACGAGCAGTACTTC,CATSDSPTFSYEQYF,NA,TRBV24-1,NA,TRBJ2-7
TGTGCCAGCACTAATCCATACAGGGGGAAAAACATTCAGTACTTC,CASTNPYRGKNIQYF,TRBD1,TRBV2,NA,TRBJ2-4
TGTGCCAGCTCCCTCTACAGCTCCTACAATGAGCAGTTCTTC,CASSLYSSYNEQFF,NA,TRBV19,NA,TRBJ2-1
TGTGCCACCAGCTACGACGTTCGCAATCAGCCCCAGCATTTT,CATSYDVRNQPQHF,NA,TRBV15,NA,TRBJ1-5
TGTGCCAGCAGCGTAGCGGATAGCAATCAGCCCCAGCATTTT,CASSVADSNQPQHF,NA,TRBV9,NA,TRBJ1-5
TGTGCCAGCATAGGGGCCACAGATACGCAGTATTTT,CASIGATDTQYF,NA,TRBV7-9,NA,TRBJ2-3
TGTGCCAGCAGTTTTCCTCTCAACAAGGACTATGGCTACACCTTC,CASSFPLNKDYGYTF,NA,TRBV28,NA,TRBJ1-2
TGCAGTGCTAGAGGGGCGAGGTCCTATGAAAAACTGTTTTTT,CSARGARSYEKLFF,NA,TRBV20-1,NA,TRBJ1-4
TGTGCCAGCAGCGTAGCTACAGCGGGGGTTTCGTACAATGAGCAGTTCTTC,CASSVATAGVSYNEQFF,TRBD2,TRBV9,many,TRBJ2-1
TGTGCCAGCAGCGCGGGACAGGCGCCCCAAGAGACCCAGTACTTC,CASSAGQAPQETQYF,TRBD1,TRBV7-9,NA,TRBJ2-5
TGTGCCAGCAGCTTAGGGACAGGGGAAAAGTACTTC,CASSLGTGEKYF,TRBD1,TRBV7-9,many,TRBJ2-7
TGTGCCAGTCGTCAGAGTTTCGGCACAGATACGCAGTATTTT,CASRQSFGTDTQYF,NA,TRBV19,NA,TRBJ2-3
TGTGCCAGCAGTTACGGGACAGCGAACACCGGGGAGCTGTTTTTT,CASSYGTANTGELFF,TRBD1,TRBV6-5,NA,TRBJ2-2
TGTGCCAGCAGCGGACAGGGTGGTTCACCCCTCCACTTT,CASSGQGGSPLHF,TRBD1,TRBV25-1,NA,TRBJ1-6
TGTGCCACCAGCAGAGATCGGGCCGGGACAGGAGGCGATGAAGCTTTCTTT,CATSRDRAGTGGDEAFF,TRBD1,TRBV15,NA,TRBJ1-1
TGTGCCACCCGATCGGGGGTTCAGCCCCAGCATTTT,CATRSGVQPQHF,NA,TRBV10-3,NA,TRBJ1-5
TGTGCCAGCAGCGTAGCGGGGGGCACTGAGCAGTTCTTC,CASSVAGGTEQFF,NA,TRBV9,NA,TRBJ2-1
TGCGCCAGCTCTGGGGATGCCCTCTCCTACGAGCAGTACTTC,CASSGDALSYEQYF,NA,TRBV5-1,NA,TRBJ2-7
TGCAGTGCCATAGCGGGGGGCGTAGAGACCCAGTACTTC,CSAIAGGVETQYF,TRBD2,TRBV20-1,NA,TRBJ2-5
TGTGCCATCAGCAGCGGGGATACGCAGTATTTT,CAISSGDTQYF,NA,TRBV10-3,NA,TRBJ2-3
TGTGCCAGCAGCCTGGACAGGGACACCGGGGAGCTGTTTTTT,CASSLDRDTGELFF,TRBD1,TRBV3-1,NA,TRBJ2-2
TGTGCCAGCACCTCCCCGGGACAGGGCTCCTACAATGAGCAGTTCTTC,CASTSPGQGSYNEQFF,TRBD1,TRBV2,many,TRBJ2-1
TGTGCCAGTAATCGGGGAGACTTTTCCTACGAGCAGTACTTC,CASNRGDFSYEQYF,NA,TRBV19,NA,TRBJ2-7
TGTGCCAGCAGTTTCCACAGGGAGGTGAATCAGCCCCAGCATTTT,CASSFHREVNQPQHF,NA,TRBV27,few,TRBJ1-5
TGCGCCAGCAGCTTGGGAAGGTTTAACACCGGGGAGCTGTTTTTT,CASSLGRFNTGELFF,NA,TRBV5-1,NA,TRBJ2-2
TGTGCCAGCAGCCAACGACAGGGGACCAAGATAGAGACCCAGTACTTC,CASSQRQGTKIETQYF,TRBD1,TRBV3-1,NA,TRBJ2-5
TGTGCCAGCAGCTTGCCTGCAGCGCCCCGAGTTGAAGCTTTCTTT,CASSLPAAPRVEAFF,NA,TRBV5-8,NA,TRBJ1-1
TGTGCCAGCAGCGTTTCGGGAACCCAATACGAGCAGTACTTC,CASSVSGTQYEQYF,NA,TRBV9,NA,TRBJ2-7
TGCAGTGCTACCGGGACGAGCTCCTACGAGCAGTACTTC,CSATGTSSYEQYF,NA,TRBV20-1,NA,TRBJ2-7
TGTGCCAGCAGCTTAGCTCTCTGGGTCTCCTACGAGCAGTACTTC,CASSLALWVSYEQYF,NA,TRBV7-8,NA,TRBJ2-7
TGTGCCATCAGCGGACTAGCGGGGACCTACGAGCAGTACTTC,CAISGLAGTYEQYF,TRBD2,TRBV10-3,NA,TRBJ2-7
TGTGCCAGCAGCTTAGTTAGGACAGGGGTTGGTTTGGGCACAGATACGCAGTATTTT,CASSLVRTGVGLGTDTQYF,TRBD1,TRBV11-1,NA,TRBJ2-3
TGTGCCAGCAGTTACTCAGGGACGTACTATGGCTACACCTTC,CASSYSGTYYGYTF,NA,TRBV6-5,many,TRBJ1-2
TGTGCCAGCAGCTTAGAGGCTCCGGGACTAGCTTACGAGCAGTACTTC,CASSLEAPGLAYEQYF,TRBD2,TRBV7-6,many,TRBJ2-7
TGTGCCAGCAGCTTAGCTGGAGGGCACGAGCAGTACTTC,CASSLAGGHEQYF,NA,TRBV7-9,NA,TRBJ2-7
TGTGCCAGCAGCTTGGATTGGACCCTTACCTACGAGCAGTACTTC,CASSLDWTLTYEQYF,NA,TRBV9,NA,TRBJ2-7
TGTGCGCAGCCACTTTCCACTGAAGCTTTCTTT,CAQPLSTEAFF,NA,TRBV2,NA,TRBJ1-1
TGTGCCAGTAGGGAGGGGGGCTCTGGGGCCAACGTCCTGACTTTC,CASREGGSGANVLTF,NA,TRBV19,NA,TRBJ2-6